This T cell receptor beta chain emerged from a study of T cell responses to AZD1222 COVID-19 vaccine. The assay was immunoSEQ multiplex PCR, and TCRdb's table has in-frame clones only and misses some. The profile shows some 160,000 clones, over 85% of them singletons. The CDR3 has 16 amino acids. V was clipped by 0 bases and J by 2 bases, with 12 bases between them. The germline CDR1 and CDR2 sequences are SGDLS and YYNGEE. Only a few counts were recorded for this clone. The receptor was isolated from an adult in good health. The genes are TRBV9 and TRBJ1-5; D not certain. The material was peripheral blood, obtained on day 0 of AZD1222 vaccination. Written as DNA, the CDR3 is TGTGCCAGCAGCGTAGACAGCTATGTGGGCAATCAGCCCCAGCATTTT. Translation: CASSVDSYVGNQPQHF.